This T cell receptor (beta chain) stems from a study of T cells in Graves' hyperthyroidism and ophthalmopathy. This clonotype has a count of ten or more. Regions amplified from RNA transcripts were the TCR beta CDR3 regions. The HTBI primer set served for first-round RT-PCR of the TCR CDR3. Via MiXCR, TCRdb re-called the multiplex PCR reads, giving one row per CDR3 protein. The sample lists approximately 360,000 distinct CDR3 sequences; about a sixth were seen once. With 5 bases removed from V and 5 bases from J, the gap between germline ends came to 12 bases. Germline V lookup: CDR1 SGHNT, CDR2 YENEEA. The CDR3 runs to 14 residues.

The clonotype originates from a woman aged 18-29 years with Graves' hyperthyroidism that later progressed to Graves' ophthalmopathy. The specimen was blood. V gene TRBV11-3 combines with J gene TRBJ2-2; D possibly corresponds to TRBD1 (5 bases). The CDR3 DNA reads as TGTGCCAGCAGCGTTTTGGGGCGAACCGGGGAGCTGTTTTTT. Translated, it gives CASSVLGRTGELFF.